The clone carrying this TCR beta chain was recorded a few times. Its antigen is unknown. The germline CDR1 and CDR2 sequences are SGHNT and YYREEE (reference sequence). Trimming cost V 4 bases and J 6 bases, with 19 bases left between them. This CDR3 comprises 15 residues. These data belong to a study of human T cells and chemical hapten exposure. Study in general: The scalp of each patient received a weekly diphenylcyclopropenone dose for the full roughly 24-week study.

Time point reported: patch test 3, about 24 weeks after DPC sensitization. Treatment indicated: therapeutic diphenylcyclopropenone sensitization with weekly scalp DPC. Each donor was an alopecia patient between 18 and 70 years of age who qualified for DPC. Total RNA was isolated from unfractionated whole blood. Study-wide findings and caveats: Sensitizing to DPC left TCRs with a frequency above 1 in 1000 unaltered.

TCRdb re-analysed the RACE reads in MiXCR, keeping a single row per CDR3 protein. This table holds just under 60,000 distinct CDR3 sequences, around an eighth found once. This chain connects TRBV5-4 to TRBJ1-2; the D gene is possibly TRBD1 (5 bases). The clonotype originates from a young man with alopecia areata. Some clones in this sample may be carry-over from other donors' samples. The source was whole blood, collected in connection with sensitization to the hapten diphenylcyclopropenone (DPC). As DNA, the CDR3 is TGTGCCAGCAGCCGCCTGGGGGAAGCTTTGGATGGCTACACCTTC. Residues: CASSRLGEALDGYTF.